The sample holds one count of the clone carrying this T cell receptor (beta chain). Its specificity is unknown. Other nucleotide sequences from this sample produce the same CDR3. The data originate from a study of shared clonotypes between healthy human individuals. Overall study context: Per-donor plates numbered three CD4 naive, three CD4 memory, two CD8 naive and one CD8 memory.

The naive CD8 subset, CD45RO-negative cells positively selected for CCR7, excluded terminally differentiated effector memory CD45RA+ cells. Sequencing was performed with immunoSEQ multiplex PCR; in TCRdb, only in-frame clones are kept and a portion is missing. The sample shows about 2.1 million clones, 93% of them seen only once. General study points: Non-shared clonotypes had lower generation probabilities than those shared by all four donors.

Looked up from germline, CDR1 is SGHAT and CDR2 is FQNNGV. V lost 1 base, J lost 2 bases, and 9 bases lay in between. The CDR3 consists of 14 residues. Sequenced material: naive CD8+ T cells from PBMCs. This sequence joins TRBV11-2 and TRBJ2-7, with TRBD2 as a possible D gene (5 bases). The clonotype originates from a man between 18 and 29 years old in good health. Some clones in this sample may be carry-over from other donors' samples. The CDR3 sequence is CASSLGPGTYEQYF. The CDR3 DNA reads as TGTGCCAGCAGCTTAGGACCGGGAACCTACGAGCAGTACTTC.